This TCR beta chain originates from a study of blood T cell repertoires in COVID-19. At the level of the study: There were acute and convalescent COVID-19 samples, and they came from the United States, Italy and Spain.

Original processing notes: Amplification with reference gene primers provided the estimates of nucleated cell counts. This table comes from immunoSEQ multiplex PCR, and its TCRdb copy is limited to in-frame clones, with some not included. V and J calls and clone size are copied from that table; D and trimming were computed from the DNA. The sample has roughly 320,000 clones; 70% to 90% are singletons. In its sample, this clone was seen once. Germline values: CDR1 WSHSY, CDR2 SAAADI. The CDR3 has 15 residues. V was pared by 4 bases and J by 6 bases, with 16 bases between. The rearrangement joins TRBV10-2 to TRBJ2-1; D remains ambiguous. This sequence was found in a human donor in a cohort sampled during active COVID-19. Specimen: peripheral blood. This chain's CDR3 is CASSGWHNQANEQFF. In DNA form, the CDR3 reads TGCGCCAGCAGTGGGTGGCACAATCAGGCCAATGAGCAGTTCTTC.